This T cell receptor beta chain appears in the sequencing data of a study of T cells after yellow fever vaccination. Looking at the study overall: SMART-Seq v4 Ultra Low Input served to prepare low-cell-number fractions.

The length of the CDR3 is 12 residues. V was trimmed by 4 bases and J by 2 bases, leaving 7 bases between them. Germline V gene sequence: CDR1 GTSNPN, CDR2 SVGIG (reference sequence). This clonotype has ten or more counts. Its antigen is not identified. The study's findings and limits: The study found a weaker secondary response that peaked faster, day 5 versus 15. Clonotypes shared by both compartments, CD4 and CD8, made up a small share.

UMIs and a universal primer site were added when TCR cDNA was made by 5'RACE template switching. Each CDR3 protein gets one entry after TCRdb re-called the 5' RACE reads with MiXCR. Altogether under 80,000 distinct CDR3 sequences are present, 6.5% to 9% being singletons, with the ten largest covering 36%. The receptor's source is a man between 25 and 39 years old who received the YFV17D yellow fever vaccine. V is TRBV30 and J is TRBJ2-3; D is uncertain. This specimen was CD8+ T cells sorted from PBMCs, taken 15 days after the yellow fever booster vaccination. CDR3 sequence reads: CAWNGDTDTQYF. DNA for the CDR3: TGTGCCTGGAACGGAGACACAGATACGCAGTATTTT.